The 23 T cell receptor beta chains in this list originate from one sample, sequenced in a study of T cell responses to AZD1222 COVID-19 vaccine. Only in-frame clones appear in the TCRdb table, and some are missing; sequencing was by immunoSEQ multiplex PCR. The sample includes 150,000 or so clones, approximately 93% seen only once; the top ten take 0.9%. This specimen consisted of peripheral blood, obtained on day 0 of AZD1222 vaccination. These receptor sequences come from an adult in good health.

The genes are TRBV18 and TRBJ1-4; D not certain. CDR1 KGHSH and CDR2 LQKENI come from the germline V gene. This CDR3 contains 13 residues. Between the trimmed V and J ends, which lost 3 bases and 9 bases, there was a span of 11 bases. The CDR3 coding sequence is TGTGCCAGCTCACCCTTTCCCAATCAAAAACTGTTTTTT. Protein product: CASSPFPNQKLFF.

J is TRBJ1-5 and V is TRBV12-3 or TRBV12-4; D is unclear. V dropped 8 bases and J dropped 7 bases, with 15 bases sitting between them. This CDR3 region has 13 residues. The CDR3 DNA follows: TGTGCCAGCGCCCTAGGACCGAAGCAGCCCCAGCATTTT. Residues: CASALGPKQPQHF.

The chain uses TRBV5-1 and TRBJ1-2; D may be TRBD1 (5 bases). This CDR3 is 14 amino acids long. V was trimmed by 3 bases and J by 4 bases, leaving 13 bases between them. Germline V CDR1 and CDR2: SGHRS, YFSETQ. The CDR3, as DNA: TGCGCCAGCAGCTCACTACCCGGGACCTATGGCTACACCTTC. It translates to CASSSLPGTYGYTF.

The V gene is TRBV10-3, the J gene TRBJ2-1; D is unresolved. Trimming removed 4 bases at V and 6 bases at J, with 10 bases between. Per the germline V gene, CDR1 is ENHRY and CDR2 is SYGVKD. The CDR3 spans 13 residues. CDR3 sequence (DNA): TGTGCCATCAGTGCTAATAGTGTCAATGAGCAGTTCTTC. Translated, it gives CAISANSVNEQFF.

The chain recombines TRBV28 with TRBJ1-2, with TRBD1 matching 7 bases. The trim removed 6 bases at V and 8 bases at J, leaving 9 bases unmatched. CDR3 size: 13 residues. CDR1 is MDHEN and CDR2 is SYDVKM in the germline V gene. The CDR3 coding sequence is TGTGCCAGCAGAGATGGACAGGATGTCGGCTACACCTTC. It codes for CASRDGQDVGYTF.

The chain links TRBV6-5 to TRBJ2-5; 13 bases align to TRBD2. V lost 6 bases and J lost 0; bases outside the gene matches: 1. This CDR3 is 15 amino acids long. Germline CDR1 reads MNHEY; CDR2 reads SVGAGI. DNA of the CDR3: TGTGCCAGCAGGACTAGCGGGGGGAACCAAGAGACCCAGTACTTC. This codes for CASRTSGGNQETQYF.

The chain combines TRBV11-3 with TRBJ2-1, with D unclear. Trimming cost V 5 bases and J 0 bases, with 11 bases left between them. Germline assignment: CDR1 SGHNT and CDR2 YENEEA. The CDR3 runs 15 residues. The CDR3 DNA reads TGTGCCAGCAGCGTAAGACAAAGCTCCTACAATGAGCAGTTCTTC. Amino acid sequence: CASSVRQSSYNEQFF.

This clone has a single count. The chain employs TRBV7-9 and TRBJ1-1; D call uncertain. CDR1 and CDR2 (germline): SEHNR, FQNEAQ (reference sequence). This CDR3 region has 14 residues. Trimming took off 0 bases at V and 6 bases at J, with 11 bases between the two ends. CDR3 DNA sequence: TGTGCCAGCAGCTTAGCGCATGGGCGCGCTGAAGCTTTCTTT. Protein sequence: CASSLAHGRAEAFF.

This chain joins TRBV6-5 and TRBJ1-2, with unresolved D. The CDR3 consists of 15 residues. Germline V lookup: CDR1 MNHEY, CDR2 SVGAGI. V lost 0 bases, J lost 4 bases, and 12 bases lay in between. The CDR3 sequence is CASSYSSEDGYGYTF. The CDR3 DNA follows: TGTGCCAGCAGTTACTCGAGTGAGGACGGCTATGGCTACACCTTC.

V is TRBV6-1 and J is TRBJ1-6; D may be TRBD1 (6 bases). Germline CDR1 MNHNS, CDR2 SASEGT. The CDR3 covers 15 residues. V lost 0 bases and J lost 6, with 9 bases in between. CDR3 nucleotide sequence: TGTGCCAGCAGTGAAGCAGGGGGATTTAATTCACCCCTCCACTTT. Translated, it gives CASSEAGGFNSPLHF.

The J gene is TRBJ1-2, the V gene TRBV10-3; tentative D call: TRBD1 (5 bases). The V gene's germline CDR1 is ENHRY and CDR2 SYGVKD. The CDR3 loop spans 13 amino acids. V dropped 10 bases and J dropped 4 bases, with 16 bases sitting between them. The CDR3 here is CATQVQGSYGYTF. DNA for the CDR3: TGTGCCACCCAGGTCCAGGGAAGCTATGGCTACACCTTC.

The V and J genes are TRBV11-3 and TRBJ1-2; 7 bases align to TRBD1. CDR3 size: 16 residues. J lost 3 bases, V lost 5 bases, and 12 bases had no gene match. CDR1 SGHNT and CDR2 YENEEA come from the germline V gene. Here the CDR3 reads CASSVRTGLNYYGYTF. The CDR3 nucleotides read TGTGCCAGCAGCGTGCGGACAGGACTAAACTACTATGGCTACACCTTC.

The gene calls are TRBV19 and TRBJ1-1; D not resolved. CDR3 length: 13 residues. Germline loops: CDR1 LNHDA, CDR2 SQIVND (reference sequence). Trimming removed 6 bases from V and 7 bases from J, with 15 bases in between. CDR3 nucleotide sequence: TGTGCCAGTAGCCCTAGAACAGCGAATGAAGCTTTCTTT. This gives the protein CASSPRTANEAFF.

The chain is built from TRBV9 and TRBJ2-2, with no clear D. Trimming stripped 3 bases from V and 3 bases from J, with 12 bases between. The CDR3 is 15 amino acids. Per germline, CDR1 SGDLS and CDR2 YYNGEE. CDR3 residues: CASSEDLSYTGELFF. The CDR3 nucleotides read TGTGCCAGCAGCGAAGACCTTTCGTACACCGGGGAGCTGTTTTTT. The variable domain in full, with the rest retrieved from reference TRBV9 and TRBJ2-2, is DSGVTQTPKHLITATGQRVTLRCSPRSGDLSVYWYQQSLDQGLQFLIQYYNGEERAKGNILERFSAQQFPDLHSELNLSSLELGDSALYFCASSEDLSYTGELFFGEGSRLTVL.

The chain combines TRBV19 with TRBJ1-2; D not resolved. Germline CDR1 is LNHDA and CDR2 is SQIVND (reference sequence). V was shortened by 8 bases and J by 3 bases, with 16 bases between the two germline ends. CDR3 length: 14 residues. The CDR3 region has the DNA TGTGCCAGTTTTTCTCTTGACGGATACTATGGCTACACCTTC. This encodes CASFSLDGYYGYTF.

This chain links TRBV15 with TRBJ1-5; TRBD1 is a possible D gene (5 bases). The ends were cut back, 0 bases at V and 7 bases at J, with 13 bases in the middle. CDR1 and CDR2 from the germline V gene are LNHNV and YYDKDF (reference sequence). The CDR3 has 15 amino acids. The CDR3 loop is CATSRDGGESQPQHF. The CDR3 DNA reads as TGTGCCACCAGCAGAGATGGAGGGGAGTCCCAGCCCCAGCATTTT.

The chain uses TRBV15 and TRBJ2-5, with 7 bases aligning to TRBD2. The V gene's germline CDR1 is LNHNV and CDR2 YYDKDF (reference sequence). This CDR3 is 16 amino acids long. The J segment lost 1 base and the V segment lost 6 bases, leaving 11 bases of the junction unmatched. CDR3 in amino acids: CATRKERGKSQETQYF. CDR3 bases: TGTGCCACCAGGAAAGAGCGGGGTAAATCCCAAGAGACCCAGTACTTC.

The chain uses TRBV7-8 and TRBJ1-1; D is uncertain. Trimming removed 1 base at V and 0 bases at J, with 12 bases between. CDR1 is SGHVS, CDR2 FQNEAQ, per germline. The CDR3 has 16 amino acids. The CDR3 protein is CASSLEGLGMNTEAFF. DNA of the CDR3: TGTGCCAGCAGCTTAGAAGGGCTCGGCATGAACACTGAAGCTTTCTTT. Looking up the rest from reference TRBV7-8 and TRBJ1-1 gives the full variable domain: GAGVSQSPRYKVAKRGQDVALRCDPISGHVSLFWYQQALGQGPEFLTYFQNEAQLDKSGLPSDRFFAERPEGSVSTLKIQRTQQEDSAVYLCASSLEGLGMNTEAFFGQGTRLTVV.

The DNA for the CDR3 is TGTGCCAGCAGCTTAGCCTGGCAAGAGACCCAGTACTTC. Protein sequence: CASSLAWQETQYF. This chain uses TRBV7-2 with TRBJ2-5; D remains unclear. The CDR3 length is 13 residues. Germline V gene sequence: CDR1 SGHTA, CDR2 FQGNSA. V lost 0 bases to trimming and J lost 2 bases, with 4 bases between them.

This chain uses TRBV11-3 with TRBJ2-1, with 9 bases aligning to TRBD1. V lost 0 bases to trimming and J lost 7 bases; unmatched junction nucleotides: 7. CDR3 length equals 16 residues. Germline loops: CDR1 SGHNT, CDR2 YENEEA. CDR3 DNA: TGTGCCAGCAGCTTAGATGGGACAGGGTCTTCAAATGAGCAGTTCTTC. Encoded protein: CASSLDGTGSSNEQFF.

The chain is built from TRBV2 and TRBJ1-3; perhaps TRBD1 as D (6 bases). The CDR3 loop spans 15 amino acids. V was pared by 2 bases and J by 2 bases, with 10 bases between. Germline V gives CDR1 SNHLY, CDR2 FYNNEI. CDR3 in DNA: TGTGCCAGCAGTGAACAGGGGAATCCTGGAAACACCATATATTTT. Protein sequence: CASSEQGNPGNTIYF.

The DNA for the CDR3 is TGTGCCAGCAGCGCCCGGGGTCTTCTCAATCAGCCCCAGCATTTT. It specifies CASSARGLLNQPQHF. This chain connects TRBV9 to TRBJ1-5; D gene unclear. V shed 3 bases and J shed 3 bases, with 13 bases lying between them. Germline CDR1 is SGDLS and CDR2 is YYNGEE. The CDR3 runs 15 residues.

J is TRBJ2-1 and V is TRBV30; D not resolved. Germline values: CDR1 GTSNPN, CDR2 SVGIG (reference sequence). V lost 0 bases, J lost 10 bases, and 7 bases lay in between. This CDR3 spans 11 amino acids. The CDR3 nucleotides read TGTGCCTGGAGTGTGGAGCGAGAGCAGTTCTTC. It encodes CAWSVEREQFF.